This TCR beta chain appears in the sequencing data of a study of blood T cell repertoires in COVID-19. On the study more broadly: PBMCs, B-cell-depleted T cells, or T cells were the source of the cDNA or gDNA that made up the material.

The CDR3 is 13 amino acids. The germline gives CDR1 SGHRS, CDR2 YFSETQ. V shed 0 bases and J shed 7 bases, with 8 bases lying between them. This clone appeared a few times. Produced via immunoSEQ multiplex PCR; TCRdb's table is partial and in-frame only. The sample carries 150,000 to 200,000 clones, 60% to 80% recorded once. V and J are TRBV5-1 and TRBJ1-3; TRBD1 might be the D (5 bases). Sequenced sample: peripheral blood. The sequence was collected from a man between 70 and 80 years old with acute or convalescent COVID-19. The CDR3 sequence: CASSLGPGNTIYF. The CDR3 region has the DNA TGCGCCAGCAGCTTGGGGCCAGGGAACACCATATATTTT.